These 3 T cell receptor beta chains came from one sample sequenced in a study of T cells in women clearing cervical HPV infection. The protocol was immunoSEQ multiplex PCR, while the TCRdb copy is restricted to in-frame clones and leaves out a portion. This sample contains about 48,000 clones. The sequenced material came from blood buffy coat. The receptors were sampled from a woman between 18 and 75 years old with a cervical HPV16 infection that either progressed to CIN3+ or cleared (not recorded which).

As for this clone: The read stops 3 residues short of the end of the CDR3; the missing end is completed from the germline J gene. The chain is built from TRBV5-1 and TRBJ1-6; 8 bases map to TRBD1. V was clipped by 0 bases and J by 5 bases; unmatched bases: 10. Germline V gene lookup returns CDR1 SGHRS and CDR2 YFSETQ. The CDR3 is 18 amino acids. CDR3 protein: CASSLAPGQGLHNSPLHF. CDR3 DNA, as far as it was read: TGCGCCAGCAGCTTGGCCCCAGGACAGGGCTTGCATAATTCACCC.

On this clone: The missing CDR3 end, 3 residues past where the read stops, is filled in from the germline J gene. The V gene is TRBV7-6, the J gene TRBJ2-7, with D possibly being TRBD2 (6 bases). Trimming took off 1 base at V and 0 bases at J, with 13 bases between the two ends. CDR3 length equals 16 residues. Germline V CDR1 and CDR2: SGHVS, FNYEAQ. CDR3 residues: CASSLVDGGISYEQYF. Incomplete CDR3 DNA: TGTGCCAGCAGCTTAGTCGATGGGGGGATCTCCTACGAG.

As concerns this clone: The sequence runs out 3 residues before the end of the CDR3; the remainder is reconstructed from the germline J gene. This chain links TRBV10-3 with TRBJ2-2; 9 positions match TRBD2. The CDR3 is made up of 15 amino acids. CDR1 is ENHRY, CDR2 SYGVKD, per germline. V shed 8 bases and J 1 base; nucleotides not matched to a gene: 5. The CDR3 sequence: CAIDLAGKNTGELFF. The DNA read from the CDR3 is TGTGCCATCGATCTAGCGGGAAAGAACACCGGGGAG.